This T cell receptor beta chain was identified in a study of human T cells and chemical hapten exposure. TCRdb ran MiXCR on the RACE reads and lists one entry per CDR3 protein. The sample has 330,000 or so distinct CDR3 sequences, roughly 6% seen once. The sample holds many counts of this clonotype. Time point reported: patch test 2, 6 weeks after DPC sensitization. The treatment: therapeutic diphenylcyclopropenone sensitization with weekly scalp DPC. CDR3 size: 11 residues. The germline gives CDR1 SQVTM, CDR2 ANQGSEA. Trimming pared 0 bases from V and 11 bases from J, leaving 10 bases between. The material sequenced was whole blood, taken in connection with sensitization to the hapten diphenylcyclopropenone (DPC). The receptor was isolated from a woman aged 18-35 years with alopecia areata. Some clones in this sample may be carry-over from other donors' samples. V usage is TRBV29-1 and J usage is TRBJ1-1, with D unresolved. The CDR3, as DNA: TGCAGCGTTGAAGATGGTAAGGAGGCTTTCTTT. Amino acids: CSVEDGKEAFF.